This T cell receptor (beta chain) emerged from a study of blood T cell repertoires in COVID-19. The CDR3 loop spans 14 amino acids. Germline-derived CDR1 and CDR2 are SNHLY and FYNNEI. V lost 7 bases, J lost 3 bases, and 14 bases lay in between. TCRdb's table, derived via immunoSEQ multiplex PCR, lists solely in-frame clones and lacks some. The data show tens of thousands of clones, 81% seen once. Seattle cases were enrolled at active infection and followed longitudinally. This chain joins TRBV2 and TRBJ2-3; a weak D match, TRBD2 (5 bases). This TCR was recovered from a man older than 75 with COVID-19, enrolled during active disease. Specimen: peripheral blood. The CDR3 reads CASIRDTGTDTQYF. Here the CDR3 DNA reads TGTGCCAGCATTAGAGATACGGGGACAGATACGCAGTATTTT.